Detailed here is one T cell receptor (beta chain). These data originate in a study of shared T cell receptors in the human thymus. Profiling relied on immunoSEQ multiplex PCR, and the TCRdb table lists in-frame clones only, not all of them. The top ten hold about 0.0098% of the sample, which has approximately 760,000 clones, 80% to 90% seen once. The same data also went into a second study, on human thymus T cells. That investigation notes: Infants, healthy and Finnish, who were having corrective surgery for congenital heart defects served as donors. Thymus specimens were resections from corrective heart surgery. Thymic and blood repertoires seemed to show skewed V and J gene use. Related reports documented highly overlapping thymic repertoires among unrelated individuals.

Sequencing was performed on thymocytes. The receptor was isolated from a girl in the first two years of life with a congenital heart defect.

CDR3: CASSQDQIISRDTSTDTQYF. CDR3 bases: TGCGCCAGCAGCCAAGATCAAATCATTTCGCGGGATACTAGCACAGATACGCAGTATTTT. The chain employs TRBV4-3 and TRBJ2-3; D possibly corresponds to TRBD2 (6 bases). Germline CDR1 and CDR2: LGHNA and YSLEER. The CDR3 contains 20 residues. V was pared by 0 bases and J by 0 bases, with 22 bases between.